What follows describes a single TCR beta chain. The V and J ends lost 4 bases and 4 bases respectively, with 10 bases between them. This CDR3 is built from 14 residues. From germline, CDR1 is SGHTA and CDR2 FQGTGA. This record comes from a study of CD8 T cells in Susac syndrome. RNA amounts of roughly 0.5 to 1 ug underwent reverse transcription with random hexamers. Via MiXCR, TCRdb re-called the immunoSEQ multiplex PCR reads, giving one row per CDR3 protein. The sample has about 150,000 distinct CDR3 sequences, approximately 95% seen once. This chain connects TRBV7-3 to TRBJ2-2, with D perhaps matching TRBD1 (5 bases). Sequenced input: CD4+ T cells from PBMCs. This TCR was recovered from a human donor with Susac syndrome. CDR3: CASSSGQGTGELFF. CDR3 nucleotide sequence: TGTGCCAGCAGCTCCGGTCAGGGCACCGGGGAGCTGTTTTTT. The complete variable domain, with remaining parts taken from reference TRBV7-3 and TRBJ2-2, reads GAGVSQTPSNKVTEKGKYVELRCDPISGHTALYWYRQSLGQGPEFLIYFQGTGAADDSGLPNDRFFAVRPEGSVSTLKIQRTERGDSAVYLCASSSGQGTGELFFGEGSRLTVL.